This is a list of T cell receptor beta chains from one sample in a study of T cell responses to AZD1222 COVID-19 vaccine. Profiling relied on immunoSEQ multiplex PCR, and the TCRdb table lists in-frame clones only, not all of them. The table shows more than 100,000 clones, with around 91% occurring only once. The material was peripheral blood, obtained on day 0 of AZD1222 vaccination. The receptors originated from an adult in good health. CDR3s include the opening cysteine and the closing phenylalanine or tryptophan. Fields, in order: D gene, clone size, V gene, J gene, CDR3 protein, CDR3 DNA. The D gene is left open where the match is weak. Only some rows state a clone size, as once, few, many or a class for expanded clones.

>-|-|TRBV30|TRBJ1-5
CAGGGPPPQHF
TGTGCCGGGGGGGGCCCCCCGCCCCAGCATTTT
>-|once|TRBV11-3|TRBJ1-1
CASSLSTANTEAFF
TGTGCCAGCAGCTTGTCGACAGCTAACACTGAAGCTTTCTTT
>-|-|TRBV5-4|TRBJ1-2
CASSSLFGGGYTF
TGTGCCAGCAGCTCTCTTTTTGGGGGGGGCTACACCTTC
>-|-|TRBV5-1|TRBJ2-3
CASSTGGPRTDTQYF
TGCGCCAGCAGCACCGGGGGACCCCGCACCGATACGCAGTATTTT
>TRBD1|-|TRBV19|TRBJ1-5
CASSSPGTGGHQPQHF
TGTGCCAGTAGTAGCCCCGGGACAGGGGGTCATCAGCCCCAGCATTTT
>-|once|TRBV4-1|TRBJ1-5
CASSQGPNQPQHF
TGCGCCAGCAGCCAAGGTCCTAATCAGCCCCAGCATTTT
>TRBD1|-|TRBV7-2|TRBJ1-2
CASSLVAGGRGGYTF
TGTGCCAGCAGCTTAGTCGCAGGGGGCAGGGGTGGCTACACCTTC
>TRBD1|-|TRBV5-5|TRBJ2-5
CASSIGTGGVSETQYF
TGTGCCAGCAGCATAGGGACAGGGGGTGTATCAGAGACCCAGTACTTC
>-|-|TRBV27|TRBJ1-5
CASSFAGPHSNQPQHF
TGTGCCAGCAGTTTCGCGGGGCCCCATAGCAATCAGCCCCAGCATTTT
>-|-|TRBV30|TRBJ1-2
CALKGTNNYGYTF
TGTGCCTTAAAAGGGACAAATAACTATGGCTACACCTTC
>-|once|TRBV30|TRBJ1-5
CAWSIRDDQPQHF
TGTGCCTGGAGTATTAGAGATGATCAGCCCCAGCATTTT
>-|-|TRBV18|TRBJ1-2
CASSPGQGPVYGYTF
TGTGCCAGCTCACCTGGGCAGGGGCCCGTGTATGGCTACACCTTC
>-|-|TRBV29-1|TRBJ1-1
CSVETGTLNTEAFF
TGCAGCGTTGAGACCGGGACGTTAAACACTGAAGCTTTCTTT
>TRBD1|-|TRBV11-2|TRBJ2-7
CASSPRTGGYEQYF
TGTGCCAGCAGCCCTCGGACAGGGGGCTACGAGCAGTACTTC
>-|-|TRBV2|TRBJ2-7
CASSDLTTTGYEQYF
TGTGCCAGCAGTGACCTCACAACCACCGGGTACGAGCAGTACTTC
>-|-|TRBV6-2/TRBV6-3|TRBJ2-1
CASSYRGLSYNEQFF
TGTGCCAGCAGTTACCGGGGGCTCTCCTACAATGAGCAGTTCTTC
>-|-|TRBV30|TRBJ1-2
CAWSASWERGYTF
TGTGCCTGGAGCGCCTCGTGGGAGCGCGGCTACACCTTC
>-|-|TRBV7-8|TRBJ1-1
CASSSGRLGEAFF
TGTGCCAGCAGCTCCGGCCGACTGGGTGAAGCTTTCTTT
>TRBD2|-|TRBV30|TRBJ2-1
CAWSGTSGSNIYNEQFF
TGTGCCTGGAGTGGGACTAGCGGATCTAATATTTACAATGAGCAGTTCTTC
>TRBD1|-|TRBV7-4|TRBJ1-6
CASSLFTGQVGRSPLHF
TGTGCCAGCAGCTTATTCACTGGACAGGTAGGCCGGTCACCCCTCCACTTT
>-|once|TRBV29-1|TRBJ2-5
CSATAGGMAETQYF
TGCAGCGCAACCGCCGGGGGTATGGCAGAGACCCAGTACTTC
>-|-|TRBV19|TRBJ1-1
CASSVTVRAEAFF
TGTGCCAGTAGTGTTACAGTTCGGGCTGAAGCTTTCTTT
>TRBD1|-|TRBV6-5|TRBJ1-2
CASSPRQGGYGYTF
TGTGCCAGCAGTCCTCGTCAGGGGGGATATGGCTACACCTTC
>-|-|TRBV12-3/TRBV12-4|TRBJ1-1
CASSGGTEAFF
TGTGCCAGCAGTGGGGGAACTGAAGCTTTCTTT
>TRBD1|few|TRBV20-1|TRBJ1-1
CSGVQGARAFF
TGCAGTGGAGTACAGGGGGCAAGAGCTTTCTTT
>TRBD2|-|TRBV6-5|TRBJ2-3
CASRWEAGVTDTQYF
TGTGCCAGCAGATGGGAAGCGGGGGTCACAGATACGCAGTATTTT
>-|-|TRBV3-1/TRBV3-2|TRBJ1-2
CASSQVSENYGYTF
TGTGCCAGCAGCCAAGTTTCAGAAAACTATGGCTACACCTTC